This TCR beta chain was captured by sequencing in a study of cytomegalovirus exposure and HLA in healthy donors. Broader study findings: Some TCR beta chains (roughly 160 of them) were listed as cytomegalovirus-associated.

Germline V CDR1 and CDR2: SGHTA, FQGNSA. The CDR3 contains 12 residues. Trimming took off 0 bases at V and 6 bases at J, with 5 bases between the two ends. PCR primers comprised 60 Vbeta and 13 Jbeta primers. Clones were read by immunoSEQ multiplex PCR, and TCRdb kept only the in-frame ones, dropping some. The repertoire holds under 300,000 clones, with roughly 85% as singletons. Turning to this clone: Its antigen is undetermined.

The chain recombines TRBV7-2 with TRBJ1-1; D gene ambiguous. This receptor was identified in a man in his forties in good health and CMV-seropositive. Sequencing used PBMCs. In DNA form, the CDR3 reads TGTGCCAGCAGCTTAGCACCAGCTGAAGCTTTCTTT. It codes for CASSLAPAEAFF.